The following is a T cell receptor (beta chain) sequence with its context. The antigen is unknown. Germline V gives CDR1 SQVTM, CDR2 ANQGSEA. The length of the CDR3 is 13 residues. This record comes from a study of CXCR3-negative and CXCR3-positive naive CD8 T cells. The study, taken as a whole, reports: Naive cells with CXCR3 showed TRB CDR3s that were more hydrophobic than those in CXCR3-negative naive cells.

Naive CD8+ T cells showed CD45RO-CCR7+CD27+CD95-. The TRB cDNA libraries were prepared by 5' RACE with UMI labels. TCRdb reprocessed the 5' RACE reads, keeping one entry per CDR3 protein, no DNA. The sample spans over 70,000 distinct CDR3 sequences; the ten largest clones claim 0.8% to 0.85%. The chain combines TRBV29-1 with TRBJ2-7; TCRdb gives TRBD1 as the D gene, but with no DNA this cannot be confirmed. Specimen: naive CXCR3+ CD8+ T cells from blood. Subset given: CD45RO-CCR7+CD27+CD95- naive CD8+ T cells expressing CXCR3 (TNR3+). The TCR originated in a human donor in good health. Some clones in this sample may be carry-over from other donors' samples. CDR3 region: CSVEDSRAYEQYF.